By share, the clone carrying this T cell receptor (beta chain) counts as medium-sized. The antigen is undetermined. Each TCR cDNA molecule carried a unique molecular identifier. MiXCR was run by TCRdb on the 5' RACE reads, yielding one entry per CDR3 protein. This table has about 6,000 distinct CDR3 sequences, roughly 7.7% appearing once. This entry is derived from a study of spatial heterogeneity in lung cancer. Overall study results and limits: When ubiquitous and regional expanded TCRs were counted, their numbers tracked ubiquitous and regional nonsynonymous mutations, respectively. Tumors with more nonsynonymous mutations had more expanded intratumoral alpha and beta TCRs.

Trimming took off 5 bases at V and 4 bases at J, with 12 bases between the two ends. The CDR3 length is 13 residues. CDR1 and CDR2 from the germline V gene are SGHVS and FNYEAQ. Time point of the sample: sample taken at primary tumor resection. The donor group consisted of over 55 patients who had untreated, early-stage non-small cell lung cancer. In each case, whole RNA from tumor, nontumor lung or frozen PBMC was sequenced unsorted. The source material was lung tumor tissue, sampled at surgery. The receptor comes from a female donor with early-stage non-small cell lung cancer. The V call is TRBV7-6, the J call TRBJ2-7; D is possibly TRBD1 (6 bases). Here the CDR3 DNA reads TGTGCCAGCAGCCTTGAAGACAGGTACGAGCAGTACTTC. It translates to CASSLEDRYEQYF.